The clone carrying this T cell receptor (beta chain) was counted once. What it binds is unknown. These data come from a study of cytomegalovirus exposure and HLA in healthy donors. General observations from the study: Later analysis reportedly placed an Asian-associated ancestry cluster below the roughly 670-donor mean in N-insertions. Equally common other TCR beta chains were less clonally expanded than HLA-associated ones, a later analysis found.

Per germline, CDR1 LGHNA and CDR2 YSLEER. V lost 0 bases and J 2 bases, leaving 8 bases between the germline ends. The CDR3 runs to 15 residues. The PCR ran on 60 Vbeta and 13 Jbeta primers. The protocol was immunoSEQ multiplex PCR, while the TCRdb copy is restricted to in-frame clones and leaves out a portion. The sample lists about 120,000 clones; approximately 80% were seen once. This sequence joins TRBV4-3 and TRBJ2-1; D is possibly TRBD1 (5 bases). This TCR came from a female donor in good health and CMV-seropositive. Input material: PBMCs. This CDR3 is CASSQDQGPYNEQFF. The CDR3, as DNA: TGCGCCAGCAGCCAAGACCAGGGCCCCTACAATGAGCAGTTCTTC.